Sequencing of this T cell receptor beta chain was carried out in a study of blood T cell repertoires in COVID-19 (TCRdb year 2020). Study-wide context: Samples covering the acute and convalescent phases of COVID-19 were provided by collaborators in the United States, Italy and Spain. The prospective study material was composed of cDNA or gDNA derived from T cells, B-cell-depleted T cells, or PBMCs. The dataset comprised deeply sampled blood TCRbeta repertoires from subjects exposed to, actively infected with, or recovered from COVID-19. The repertoires were made available in a free public database intended to serve as a resource for research on the immune response to SARS-CoV-2. Samples were obtained from the ongoing ImmuneRACE study (first 160 participants) and from approximately 1,200 subjects provided by 6 global collaborators. The sample metadata nearly always contained a de-identified subject ID, COVID-19 status, age in years and sex. Where available, HLA class I and class II types were taken from metadata supplied by the sample provider and were not determined by assay-based typing.

Another Seattle source contributed samples from volunteer blood donors who had recovered from COVID-19. Each collaborating institution followed its own protocols to collect whole blood in K2EDTA tubes. For TCRbeta analysis, collaborators shipped samples in one of three forms: frozen whole blood, isolated PBMCs, or DNA extracted from either of those sample types. V was cut back by 2 bases and J by 2 bases, leaving a gap of 11 bases between them. CDR1 and CDR2 (MNHEY, SVGAGI) derive from the germline V gene. The CDR3 starts with the cysteine, ends with the phenylalanine, and has 15 residues. The CDR3 DNA has 45 bases and is translated from base 1. The research as a whole found: How much clinical and demographic metadata was included differed by source and by participant, and the metadata was provided uncurated.

TCRbeta CDR3 regions were amplified from genomic DNA using the immunoSEQ Assay, a bias-controlled multiplex PCR. From the authors' description of their analysis: Nucleated cell counts per sample were estimated from amplification of reference gene primers within the assay. To quantify the absolute abundance of each unique TCRbeta CDR3 rearrangement, sequence reads were collapsed and filtered. For each sample, productive Simpson clonality was calculated as the square root of Simpson's diversity index over productive rearrangements. This immuneACCESS table, as held by TCRdb, lists in-frame sequences with V and J called but not all clones. Of the missing ones, under half trace to an unresolved V gene in checked studies; the others have no known cause. V, J and clone size derive from that table, while D and trimming were established from the DNA sequence. This sample lists around 260,000 clones; 88% were detected once. The ten most abundant clones make up under 4.5% of the sample.

On this clone: Its antigen is unknown. No clone much larger than this one lies a single base away; base qualities are absent.

The V gene is TRBV6-5 and the J gene is TRBJ2-3; matching of 6 bases hints at TRBD1 as the D gene. The sequence was collected from a man aged 55 to 70 who had recovered from COVID-19. Material for sequencing was peripheral blood. The CDR3 protein: CASSYLGAHTDTQYF. The DNA reads as follows: TGTGCCAGCAGTTACCTGGGGGCCCACACAGATACGCAGTATTTT.